This T cell receptor (beta chain) was profiled in a study of chemoradiotherapy in HPV16-positive cancers. At the level of the study: Candidate HPV-specific T-cell clones and common TCR motifs came from functional assays in two HPV16-positive patients. The study's findings and limits: Only a couple of HPV16-positive patients supplied the functional HPV-specificity definition. Non-HPV-specific T cells did not expand in tumors during treatment, whereas candidate HPV-specific clones and E7-related motifs did.

In regard to this clone: The antigen remains undetermined.

Trimming removed 3 bases from V and 4 bases from J, with 16 bases in between. The germline CDR1 and CDR2 sequences are SGHRS and YFSETQ. The CDR3 runs to 15 residues. Sequenced by immunoSEQ multiplex PCR; TCRdb stores in-frame clones only, minus some. Among fewer than 25,000 clones listed, approximately 90% were seen once. The clonotype comes from a human donor with HPV-associated anogenital cancer. The specimen comprised blood, sampled from a patient who underwent chemoradiotherapy. The chain combines TRBV5-1 with TRBJ1-1, with D unresolved. The CDR3 bases are TGCGCCAGCAGCTCTATAGGACTGGAGAGCACTGAAGCTTTCTTT. This sequence encodes CASSSIGLESTEAFF. Looking up the rest from reference TRBV5-1 and TRBJ1-1 gives the full variable domain: KAGVTQTPRYLIKTRGQQVTLSCSPISGHRSVSWYQQTPGQGLQFLFEYFSETQRNKGNFPGRFSGRQFSNSRSEMNVSTLELGDSALYLCASSSIGLESTEAFFGQGTRLTVV.